The present entry profiles one T cell receptor (beta chain) with its context. V was trimmed by 1 base and J by 0 bases, leaving 10 bases between them. Germline CDR1 is SGHTA and CDR2 is FQGNSA. This CDR3 spans 15 amino acids. The data originate from a study of T-cell memory formation after mild COVID-19. TCRdb reanalysed the 5' RACE reads using MiXCR and keeps one entry per CDR3 protein. The sample records over 500,000 distinct CDR3 sequences, 15% to 20% being singletons. The receptor was isolated from an adult woman who had mild COVID-19 (a few samples of this study predate the infection). Cell type and time point are not known. This chain joins TRBV7-2 and TRBJ2-7; a possible D gene is TRBD1 (6 bases). Specimen: PBMCs or a T cell subset sorted from them (not recorded which). The DNA for the CDR3 is TGTGCCAGCAGCTTAGGGGGGCCCCTCTCCTACGAGCAGTACTTC. Amino acid sequence: CASSLGGPLSYEQYF.